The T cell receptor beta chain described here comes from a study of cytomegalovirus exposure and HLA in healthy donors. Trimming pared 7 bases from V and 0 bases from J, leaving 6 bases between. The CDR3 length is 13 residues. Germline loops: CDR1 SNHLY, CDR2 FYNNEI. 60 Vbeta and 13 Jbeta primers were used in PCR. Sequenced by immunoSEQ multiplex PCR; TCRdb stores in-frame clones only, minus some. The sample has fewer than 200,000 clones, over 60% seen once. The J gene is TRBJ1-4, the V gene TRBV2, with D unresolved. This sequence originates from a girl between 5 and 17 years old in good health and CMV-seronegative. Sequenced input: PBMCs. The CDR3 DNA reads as TGTGCCAGCACAGATCCAACTAATGAAAAACTGTTTTTT. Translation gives CASTDPTNEKLFF.